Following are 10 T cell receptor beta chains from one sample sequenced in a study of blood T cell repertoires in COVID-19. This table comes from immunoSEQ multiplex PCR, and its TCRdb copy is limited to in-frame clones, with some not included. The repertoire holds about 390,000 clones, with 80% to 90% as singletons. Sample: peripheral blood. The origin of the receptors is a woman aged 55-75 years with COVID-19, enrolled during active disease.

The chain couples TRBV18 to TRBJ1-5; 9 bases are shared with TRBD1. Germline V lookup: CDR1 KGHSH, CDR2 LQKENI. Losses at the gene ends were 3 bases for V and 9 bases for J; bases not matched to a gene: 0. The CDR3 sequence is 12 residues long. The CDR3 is CASSPGQGPQHF. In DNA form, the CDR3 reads TGTGCCAGCTCACCGGGACAGGGGCCCCAGCATTTT.

The CDR3 DNA follows: TGTGCCAGCAGTGCCCGGACAGGGGGATTTCGGAGCTCCTACAATGAGCAGTTCTTC. Residues: CASSARTGGFRSSYNEQFF. The chain combines TRBV2 with TRBJ2-1, with TRBD1 matching 10 bases. Germline trimming cut 4 bases from V and 0 bases from J; bases unmatched to any gene: 12. Looked up from germline, CDR1 is SNHLY and CDR2 is FYNNEI. This CDR3 contains 19 residues.

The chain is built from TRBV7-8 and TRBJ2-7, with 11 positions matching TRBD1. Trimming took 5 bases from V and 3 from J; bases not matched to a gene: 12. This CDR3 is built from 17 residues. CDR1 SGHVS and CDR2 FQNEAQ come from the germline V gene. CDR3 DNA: TGTGCCAGCAGCCAATATAGGGGGACAGGGGGACGCTACGAGCAGTACTTC. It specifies CASSQYRGTGGRYEQYF.

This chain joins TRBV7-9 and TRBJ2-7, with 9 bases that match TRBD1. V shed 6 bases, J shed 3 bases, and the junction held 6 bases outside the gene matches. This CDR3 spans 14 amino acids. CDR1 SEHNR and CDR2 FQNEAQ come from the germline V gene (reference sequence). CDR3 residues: CASSPGQGGYEQYF. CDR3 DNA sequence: TGTGCCAGCAGTCCGGGACAGGGCGGCTACGAGCAGTACTTC. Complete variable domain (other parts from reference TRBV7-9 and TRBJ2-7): DTGVSQNPRHKITKRGQNVTFRCDPISEHNRLYWYRQTLGQGPEFLTYFQNEAQLEKSRLLSDRFSAERPKGSFSTLEIQRTEQGDSAMYLCASSPGQGGYEQYFGPGTRLTVT.

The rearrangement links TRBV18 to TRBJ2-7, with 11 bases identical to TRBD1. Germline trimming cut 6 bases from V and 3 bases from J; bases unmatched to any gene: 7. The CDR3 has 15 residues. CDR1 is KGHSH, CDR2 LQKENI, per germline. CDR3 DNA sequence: TGTGCCAGCTCCCCCCCCGGGACAGGGGGCTACGAGCAGTACTTC. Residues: CASSPPGTGGYEQYF.

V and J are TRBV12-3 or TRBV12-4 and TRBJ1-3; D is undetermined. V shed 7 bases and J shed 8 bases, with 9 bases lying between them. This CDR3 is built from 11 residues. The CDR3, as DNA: TGTGCCAGCACACGCACTTACACCATATATTTT. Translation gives CASTRTYTIYF.

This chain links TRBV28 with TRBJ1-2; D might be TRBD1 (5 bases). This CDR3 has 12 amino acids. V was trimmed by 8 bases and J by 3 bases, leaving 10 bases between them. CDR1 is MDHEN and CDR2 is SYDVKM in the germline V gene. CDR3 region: CASLGGDYGYTF. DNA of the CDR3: TGTGCCAGCCTGGGGGGGGACTATGGCTACACCTTC.

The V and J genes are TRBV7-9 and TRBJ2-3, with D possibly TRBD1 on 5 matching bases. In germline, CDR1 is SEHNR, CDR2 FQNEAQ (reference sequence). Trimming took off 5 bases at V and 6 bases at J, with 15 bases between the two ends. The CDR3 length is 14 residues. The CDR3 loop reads CASSKGSDRDTQYF. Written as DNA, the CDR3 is TGTGCCAGCAGCAAGGGGTCCGACCGGGATACGCAGTATTTT. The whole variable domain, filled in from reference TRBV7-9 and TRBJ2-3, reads DTGVSQNPRHKITKRGQNVTFRCDPISEHNRLYWYRQTLGQGPEFLTYFQNEAQLEKSRLLSDRFSAERPKGSFSTLEIQRTEQGDSAMYLCASSKGSDRDTQYFGPGTRLTVL.

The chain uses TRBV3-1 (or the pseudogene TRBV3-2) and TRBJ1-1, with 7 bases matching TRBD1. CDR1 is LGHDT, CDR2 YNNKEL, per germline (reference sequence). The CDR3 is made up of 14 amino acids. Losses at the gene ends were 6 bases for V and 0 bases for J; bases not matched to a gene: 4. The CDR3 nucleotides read TGTGCCAGCAGGGGGGACAGAGTGAACACTGAAGCTTTCTTT. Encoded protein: CASRGDRVNTEAFF.

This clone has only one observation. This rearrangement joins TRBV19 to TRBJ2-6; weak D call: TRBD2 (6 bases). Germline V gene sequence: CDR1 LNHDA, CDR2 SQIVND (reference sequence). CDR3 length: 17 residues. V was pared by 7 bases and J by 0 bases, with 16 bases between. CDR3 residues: CASTPSGPLSGANVLTF. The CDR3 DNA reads TGTGCCAGTACCCCGAGCGGGCCCCTCTCTGGGGCCAACGTCCTGACTTTC.